The subject of this entry is one T cell receptor (beta chain). The antigen is not known. Trimming stripped 7 bases from V and 2 bases from J, with 12 bases between. The CDR3 extends over 14 amino acids. Germline-derived CDR1 and CDR2 are SNHLY and FYNNEI. This library used 300 to 450 ng RNA and molecular barcoded adaptors spanning alpha/delta and beta/gamma chains. In TCRdb, the reads were re-called with MiXCR into one record per CDR3 protein. The sample lists about 86,000 distinct CDR3 sequences; roughly an eighth were seen once. This sample was included in a study of read filtering for tumor transcriptome and immune sequencing. On the study more broadly: Patients were 17 male and some 13 female, mean age 65.9 years, range about 45 to 85. After DNase treatment, RNA was made into whole-transcriptome libraries.

Overall study results and limits: Single-read clonotypes: 80% to 90% of IR-seq clonotypes (around 4% of reads), 74.6% of RNA-seq clonotypes (around 48% of reads). Correlation between methods rose after single-read clonotypes were removed.

This TCR was recovered from a donor at least 40 years old with multiple myeloma. The chain combines TRBV2 with TRBJ2-1, with a weak D call TRBD1 (5 bases). The material sequenced was a population of CD138-negative cells sorted from bone marrow. CDR3 amino acids: CASKEARAYNEQFF. As DNA, the CDR3 is TGTGCCAGCAAAGAGGCCAGGGCCTACAATGAGCAGTTCTTC.